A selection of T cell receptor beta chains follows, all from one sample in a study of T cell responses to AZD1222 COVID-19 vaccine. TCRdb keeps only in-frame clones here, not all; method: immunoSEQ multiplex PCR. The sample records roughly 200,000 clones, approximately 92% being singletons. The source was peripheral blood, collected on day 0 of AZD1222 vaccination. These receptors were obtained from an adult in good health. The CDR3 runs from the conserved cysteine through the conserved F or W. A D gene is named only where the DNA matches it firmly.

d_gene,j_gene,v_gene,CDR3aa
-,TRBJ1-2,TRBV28,CASSLSPYGYTF
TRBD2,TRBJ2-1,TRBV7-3,CASSSPGTSVNEQFF
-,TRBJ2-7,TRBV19,CASSSFGGSSYEQYF
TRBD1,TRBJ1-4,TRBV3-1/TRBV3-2,CASSPGGTGQEKLFF
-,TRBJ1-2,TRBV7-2,CASSPTGRGDYGYTF
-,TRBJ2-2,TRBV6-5,CASSYEGSNTGELFF
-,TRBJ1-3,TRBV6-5,CASRPGLTSGNTIYF
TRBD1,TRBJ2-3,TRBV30,CAWSVMGTGGNF
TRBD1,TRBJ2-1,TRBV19,CASKGQSLSYNEQFF
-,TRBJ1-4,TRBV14,CASSRAPRGQIFF
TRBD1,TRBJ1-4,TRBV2,CASGTANEKLFF
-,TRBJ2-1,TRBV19,CASKGNEQFF
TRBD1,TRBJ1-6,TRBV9,CASSATLTGSNSPLHF
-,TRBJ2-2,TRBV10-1,CASSGPRDNPFSGELFF
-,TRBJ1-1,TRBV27,CASSLLQTANTEAFF
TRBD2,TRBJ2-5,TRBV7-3,CASSLKGGSETQYF
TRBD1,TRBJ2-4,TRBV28,CASSLGQGANIQYF
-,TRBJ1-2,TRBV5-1,CASSLAHPHGYTF
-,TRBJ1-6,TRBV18,CASSPAAGGSSPLHF
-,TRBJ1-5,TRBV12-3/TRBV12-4,CASSLGNQPQHF
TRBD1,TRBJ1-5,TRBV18,CASSPQGAEDQPQHF
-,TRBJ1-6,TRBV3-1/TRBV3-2,CASSQVLGNSPLHF
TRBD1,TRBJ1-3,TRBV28,CASSMGKGATRSGNTIYF
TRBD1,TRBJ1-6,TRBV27,CASSVHDRGPSNSPLHF
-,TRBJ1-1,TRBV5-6,CASSWDTEAFF
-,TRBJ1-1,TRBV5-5,CASSIDESQAFF
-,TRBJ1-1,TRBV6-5,CASSLPLSGTEAFF
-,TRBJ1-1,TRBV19,CASSRPGALTEAFF
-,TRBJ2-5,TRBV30,CAWSPTRETQYF
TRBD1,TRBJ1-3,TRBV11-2,CASSLVAGGSSGNTIYF
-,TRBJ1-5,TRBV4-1,CASSQTFINQPQHF
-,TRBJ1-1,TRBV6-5,CASSYSIGVAEAFF
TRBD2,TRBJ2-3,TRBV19,CASSILLAGGAFGTDTQYF
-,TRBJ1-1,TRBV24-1,CATSVVRGARTEAFF
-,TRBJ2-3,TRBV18,CASSPGPVSDTQYF
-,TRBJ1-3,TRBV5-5,CASSLVYTIYF
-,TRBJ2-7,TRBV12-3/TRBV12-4,CASGTPYEQYF
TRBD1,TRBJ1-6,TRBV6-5,CASSFSGTGNSPLHF
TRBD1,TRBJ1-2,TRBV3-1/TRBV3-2,CASSRDRAGSGGYTF
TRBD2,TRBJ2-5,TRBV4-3,CASSQDIGRAGGGETQYF
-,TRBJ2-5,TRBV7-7,CASSPGFGETQYF
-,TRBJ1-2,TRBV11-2,CASRPGTDYGYTF
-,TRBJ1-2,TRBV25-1,CASSEGRGDGYTF
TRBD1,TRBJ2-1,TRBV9,CASSMNRDSYYNEQFF
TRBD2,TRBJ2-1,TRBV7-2,CASSSRTSGWEEQFF
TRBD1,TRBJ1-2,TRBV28,CASSFYPGQGYGYTF